These T cell receptor beta chains were read from a single sample in a study of cytomegalovirus exposure and HLA in healthy donors. Measured with immunoSEQ multiplex PCR; TCRdb has only the in-frame clones, and not every one. Among 100,000 to 150,000 clones listed, roughly a tenth were seen once. Sequenced: PBMCs. Source of these receptors: a woman between 18 and 30 years old in good health and CMV-seropositive. Each CDR3 is given with its conserved first and last residue. Fields, in order: J gene, D gene, clone size, CDR3 length, V gene, CDR3 protein. The D gene is left open where the match is weak. Clone size is given for some rows only: seen once, a few or many times, or a class if the clone is expanded.

J gene: TRBJ2-3; D gene: TRBD1; clone size: -; CDR3 length: 17; V gene: TRBV11-1; CDR3 protein: CASSRTGQGAITDTQYF
J gene: TRBJ1-2; D gene: -; clone size: few; CDR3 length: 15; V gene: TRBV6-1; CDR3 protein: CASSETEVANYGYTF
J gene: TRBJ2-3; D gene: -; clone size: few; CDR3 length: 14; V gene: TRBV14; CDR3 protein: CASSPNARVDTQYF
J gene: TRBJ2-7; D gene: -; clone size: few; CDR3 length: 15; V gene: TRBV6-5; CDR3 protein: CASSYSIRGNYEQYF
J gene: TRBJ2-3; D gene: TRBD2; clone size: few; CDR3 length: 15; V gene: TRBV30; CDR3 protein: CAWSVLNGRPDTQYF
J gene: TRBJ1-5; D gene: -; clone size: few; CDR3 length: 16; V gene: TRBV6-1; CDR3 protein: CASSENWGRSNQPQHF
J gene: TRBJ2-6; D gene: -; clone size: -; CDR3 length: 13; V gene: TRBV7-9; CDR3 protein: CASSGSGANVLTF
J gene: TRBJ1-2; D gene: TRBD1; clone size: -; CDR3 length: 13; V gene: TRBV18; CDR3 protein: CASSPGQGVGYTF
J gene: TRBJ1-1; D gene: -; clone size: -; CDR3 length: 13; V gene: TRBV5-1; CDR3 protein: CASSFPGGTEAFF
J gene: TRBJ2-1; D gene: -; clone size: -; CDR3 length: 13; V gene: TRBV28; CDR3 protein: CASSLGGYDEQFF
J gene: TRBJ1-5; D gene: -; clone size: -; CDR3 length: 14; V gene: TRBV19; CDR3 protein: CASTPDYSNQPQHF
J gene: TRBJ2-1; D gene: -; clone size: few; CDR3 length: 12; V gene: TRBV12-5; CDR3 protein: CASGSVGVEQFF
J gene: TRBJ2-3; D gene: TRBD2; clone size: few; CDR3 length: 16; V gene: TRBV9; CDR3 protein: CASSDLAGGITDTQYF
J gene: TRBJ2-7; D gene: TRBD2; clone size: -; CDR3 length: 13; V gene: TRBV18; CDR3 protein: CASSGSGGYEQYF
J gene: TRBJ1-1; D gene: TRBD1; clone size: few; CDR3 length: 19; V gene: TRBV18; CDR3 protein: CASSQRGTGMRVMNTEAFF
J gene: TRBJ1-2; D gene: -; clone size: few; CDR3 length: 12; V gene: TRBV11-3; CDR3 protein: CASSTYRDGYTF
J gene: TRBJ2-1; D gene: -; clone size: -; CDR3 length: 12; V gene: TRBV7-9; CDR3 protein: CASMHHGTEQFF
J gene: TRBJ2-3; D gene: TRBD1; clone size: few; CDR3 length: 15; V gene: TRBV12-5; CDR3 protein: CASGFGTGSTDTQYF
J gene: TRBJ2-2; D gene: TRBD2; clone size: -; CDR3 length: 15; V gene: TRBV12-5; CDR3 protein: CASGLWGGSAGELFF
J gene: TRBJ2-1; D gene: TRBD2; clone size: -; CDR3 length: 15; V gene: TRBV4-2; CDR3 protein: CASSPGTNIYNEQFF
J gene: TRBJ2-5; D gene: TRBD1; clone size: -; CDR3 length: 15; V gene: TRBV10-3; CDR3 protein: CAISERTGTQETQYF
J gene: TRBJ1-2; D gene: -; clone size: -; CDR3 length: 12; V gene: TRBV19; CDR3 protein: CASTPGASGYTF
J gene: TRBJ2-1; D gene: -; clone size: -; CDR3 length: 15; V gene: TRBV30; CDR3 protein: CASATGRNPYNEQFF
J gene: TRBJ1-5; D gene: -; clone size: few; CDR3 length: 11; V gene: TRBV6-1; CDR3 protein: CASSTTGPQHF
J gene: TRBJ2-7; D gene: TRBD2; clone size: few; CDR3 length: 15; V gene: TRBV5-4; CDR3 protein: CASSALQAGSSEQYF
J gene: TRBJ2-7; D gene: -; clone size: -; CDR3 length: 13; V gene: TRBV2; CDR3 protein: CASSDRVSYEQYF
J gene: TRBJ2-3; D gene: -; clone size: few; CDR3 length: 12; V gene: TRBV29-1; CDR3 protein: CSGVAVTDTQYF
J gene: TRBJ2-1; D gene: TRBD1; clone size: -; CDR3 length: 14; V gene: TRBV27; CDR3 protein: CASSRQGAMHEQFF
J gene: TRBJ2-7; D gene: TRBD2; clone size: -; CDR3 length: 13; V gene: TRBV29-1; CDR3 protein: CSVGTSGRYEQYF
J gene: TRBJ1-2; D gene: TRBD1; clone size: -; CDR3 length: 16; V gene: TRBV7-6; CDR3 protein: CASSSPGGGQNYGYTF
J gene: TRBJ2-6; D gene: TRBD1; clone size: -; CDR3 length: 16; V gene: TRBV28; CDR3 protein: CASSSTGVRGANVLTF
J gene: TRBJ1-5; D gene: TRBD1; clone size: -; CDR3 length: 16; V gene: TRBV28; CDR3 protein: CASSSPLQGNGQPQHF
J gene: TRBJ2-7; D gene: -; clone size: few; CDR3 length: 16; V gene: TRBV27; CDR3 protein: CASSLMYGIGTYEQYF
J gene: TRBJ2-5; D gene: -; clone size: few; CDR3 length: 13; V gene: TRBV4-1; CDR3 protein: CASSQVSGETQYF